Listed here are 19 T cell receptor beta chains from one sample, sequenced in a study of T cells after yellow fever vaccination. TCRdb re-called the 5' RACE reads with MiXCR, one entry per CDR3 protein. The sample comprises some 500,000 distinct CDR3 sequences, roughly 13% of which are singletons, and about 14% rests with the top ten. The material was PBMCs, obtained on the day of the yellow fever booster vaccination. These receptor sequences come from a man younger than 40 who received the YFV17D yellow fever vaccine.

This clonotype was counted at least ten times. The chain carries TRBV20-1 and TRBJ2-7; 12 bases line up with TRBD2. Germline assignment: CDR1 DFQATT and CDR2 SNEGSKA (reference sequence). This CDR3 region has 17 residues. V lost 3 bases and J lost 2; bases outside the gene matches: 11. The CDR3 here is CSASFLAGGPVTYEQYF. The CDR3 DNA reads TGCAGTGCTAGTTTCCTAGCGGGAGGGCCAGTCACCTACGAGCAGTACTTC.

Concerning this clonotype itself: The junction and the germline gene differ at one end; a read error may be behind it. The chain joins TRBV5-4 to TRBJ2-5, with 8 bases that match TRBD2. This CDR3 has 15 residues. CDR1 and CDR2 (germline): SGHNT, YYREEE (reference sequence). CDR3 sequence reads: CASSSGTRSQETPYF. In DNA form, the CDR3 reads TGTGCCAGCAGCTCAGGGACTAGGAGCCAAGAGACCCCGTACTTC.

The chain joins TRBV12-3 or TRBV12-4 to TRBJ1-1; TRBD1 aligns across 11 bases. V lost 5 bases and J lost 8; bases outside the gene matches: 4. The CDR3 extends over 13 amino acids. DNA for the CDR3: TGTGCCAGCAGTCCTGGGACAGGGGGAGAAGCTTTCTTT. This codes for CASSPGTGGEAFF.

The CDR3 reads CASSPSDRVPTEAFF. CDR3 nucleotides: TGTGCCAGCAGCCCCTCGGACAGAGTACCCACTGAAGCTTTCTTT. The chain combines TRBV9 with TRBJ1-1; the D gene is possibly TRBD1 (6 bases). This CDR3 region has 15 residues. Germline CDR1 is SGDLS and CDR2 is YYNGEE. The ends were cut back, 4 bases at V and 4 bases at J, with 17 bases in the middle.

The sample holds a few counts of this clonotype. V gene TRBV7-2 combines with J gene TRBJ2-1; the match to TRBD1 covers 9 bases. J lost 7 bases, V lost 3 bases, and 10 bases had no gene match. The germline V gene has CDR1 SGHTA and CDR2 FQGNSA. CDR3 length equals 16 residues. The CDR3 DNA sequence: TGTGCCAGCAGCTTTTCCGGGACAGGGTACGGAAATGAGCAGTTCTTC. Its protein product is CASSFSGTGYGNEQFF.

This chain connects TRBV29-1 to TRBJ2-1, with 10 bases that match TRBD2. V gave up 0 bases and J gave up 3 bases; unmatched junction bases: 8. The CDR3 has 17 residues. CDR1 is SQVTM and CDR2 is ANQGSEA in the germline V gene. DNA for the CDR3: TGCAGCGTTGAAGATGGGTTTCTAGCGGGAGTCTACAATGAGCAGTTCTTC. Translation gives CSVEDGFLAGVYNEQFF.

This clonotype has only a few counts. The chain links TRBV7-2 to TRBJ2-2, with 8 bases aligning to TRBD1. This CDR3 has 15 residues. The V segment lost 6 bases and the J segment 5 bases; nucleotides outside the gene matches: 8. Germline CDR1 and CDR2: SGHTA and FQGNSA. In nucleotides, the CDR3 is TGTGCCAGCAGTTTCACAGGGGGATATACCGGGGAGCTGTTTTTT. It yields the protein CASSFTGGYTGELFF.

The genes are TRBV7-9 and TRBJ2-1; 8 positions match TRBD2. The germline gives CDR1 SEHNR, CDR2 FQNEAQ (reference sequence). V lost 3 bases and J lost 9; bases outside the gene matches: 7. The CDR3 has 14 residues. The CDR3 DNA is TGTGCCAGCAGCTTGGGGACTAGTGCTGCTGAGCAGTTCTTC. This gives the protein CASSLGTSAAEQFF.

The rearrangement joins TRBV20-1 to TRBJ1-2; D ambiguous. The CDR3 extends over 12 amino acids. The germline CDR1 and CDR2 sequences are DFQATT and SNEGSKA (reference sequence). V dropped 4 bases and J dropped 4 bases, with 10 bases sitting between them. The CDR3 sequence is CSANGPGYGYTF. The CDR3 DNA follows: TGCAGTGCTAACGGGCCGGGCTATGGCTACACCTTC.

A few counts support this clonotype. This chain connects TRBV11-2 to TRBJ2-7; 16 bases map to TRBD2. CDR1 is SGHAT and CDR2 is FQNNGV in the germline V gene. Trimming removed 5 bases from V and 3 bases from J; junction bases left unmatched: 10. The CDR3 covers 18 residues. CDR3 sequence (DNA): TGTGCCAGCAGCCCCTCCCCGGGGACTAGCGGGAGGGTCTACGAGCAGTACTTC. Translating it yields CASSPSPGTSGRVYEQYF. Based on the CDR3 plus reference TRBV11-2 and TRBJ2-7, the full variable domain is EAGVAQSPRYKIIEKRQSVAFWCNPISGHATLYWYQQILGQGPKLLIQFQNNGVVDDSQLPKDRFSAERLKGVDSTLKIQPAKLEDSAVYLCASSPSPGTSGRVYEQYFGPGTRLTVT.

This chain links TRBV24-1 with TRBJ2-1; D unclear. The CDR3 runs to 9 residues. The germline CDR1 and CDR2 sequences are KGHDR and SFDVKD. The V end lost 7 bases, the J end lost 12 bases, and 6 bases lay between the germline ends. CDR3 residues: CATRMGQFF. CDR3 in DNA: TGTGCCACCAGAATGGGGCAGTTCTTC.

The chain carries TRBV12-3 or TRBV12-4 and TRBJ2-5; the D is unclear. Trimming stripped 6 bases from V and 0 bases from J, with 14 bases between. The CDR3 spans 15 residues. The chain's CDR3 is CASSPPTGNQETQYF. The CDR3 DNA reads TGTGCCAGCAGCCCCCCGACGGGCAACCAAGAGACCCAGTACTTC.

The count of this clonotype is one. The rearrangement links TRBV7-8 to TRBJ2-7; D not resolved. Germline V CDR1 and CDR2: SGHVS, FQNEAQ. CDR3 size: 15 residues. V shed 7 bases and J shed 2 bases, with 18 bases lying between them. CDR3 in amino acids: CASTLGPTITYEQYF. The CDR3 nucleotides are TGTGCCAGCACCCTAGGACCGACGATTACCTACGAGCAGTACTTC.

The J gene is TRBJ2-3, the V gene TRBV7-3; D is uncertain. The germline CDR1 and CDR2 sequences are SGHTA and FQGTGA. The CDR3 extends over 15 amino acids. Trimming left V 5 bases short and J 1 base short, with 13 bases between. The CDR3 here is CASSPKRTGTDTQYF. CDR3 sequence (DNA): TGTGCCAGCAGCCCCAAGCGAACGGGCACAGATACGCAGTATTTT.

The rearrangement links TRBV20-1 to TRBJ1-4; unclear D gene. This CDR3 is 14 amino acids long. Trimming took 5 bases from V and 0 from J, leaving 10 bases between them. From germline, CDR1 is DFQATT and CDR2 SNEGSKA (reference sequence). CDR3 protein: CSADRGSTNEKLFF. In DNA, the CDR3 is TGCAGTGCTGACCGTGGTTCAACTAATGAAAAACTGTTTTTT.

This rearrangement joins TRBV20-1 to TRBJ2-1; D unresolved. Trimming stripped 5 bases from V and 10 bases from J, with 18 bases between. CDR1 is DFQATT and CDR2 is SNEGSKA in the germline V gene (reference sequence). The CDR3 has 13 residues. The CDR3 coding sequence is TGCAGTGCTGGGATTTCTCCGGGTAGGGAGCAGTTCTTC. This encodes CSAGISPGREQFF.

This clonotype was observed a few times. The gene calls are TRBV20-1 and TRBJ1-2; tentatively, D is TRBD1 (5 bases). Trimming pared 3 bases from V and 10 bases from J, leaving 15 bases between. Germline V gives CDR1 DFQATT, CDR2 SNEGSKA (reference sequence). The CDR3 contains 12 residues. The CDR3 coding sequence is TGCAGTGCTAGTAAGACAGATGGGGTCTACACCTTC. It is translated as CSASKTDGVYTF.

The sample holds a few counts of this clonotype. The chain uses TRBV7-2 and TRBJ2-2; D is tentatively TRBD1 or TRBD2 (5 bases each). V was shortened by 2 bases and J by 6 bases, with 13 bases between the two germline ends. The germline V gene has CDR1 SGHTA and CDR2 FQGNSA. The CDR3 covers 15 residues. CDR3 protein: CASSLSGGRAGELFF. The CDR3 nucleotides read TGTGCCAGCAGCTTAAGTGGGGGAAGGGCCGGGGAGCTGTTTTTT.

This clonotype was seen only a few times. This chain uses TRBV5-5 with TRBJ1-6, with D unresolved. Germline CDR1 is SGHKS and CDR2 is YYEKEE (reference sequence). The CDR3 runs to 15 residues. V lost 3 bases and J lost 6, with 13 bases in between. CDR3 amino acids: CASSWTVSANSPLHF. CDR3 nucleotides: TGTGCCAGCAGCTGGACCGTATCGGCTAATTCACCCCTCCACTTT.